These 26 T cell receptor beta chains were sequenced from one sample in a study of T cell responses to AZD1222 COVID-19 vaccine. Clones were read by immunoSEQ multiplex PCR, and TCRdb kept only the in-frame ones, dropping some. This table holds nearly 35,000 clones, 70% to 90% found once. The specimen comprised peripheral blood, sampled on day 0 of AZD1222 vaccination. The receptors shown here come from an adult in good health.

The chain couples TRBV7-3 to TRBJ2-7, with D hard to call. Between the trimmed V and J ends, which lost 2 bases and 0 bases, there was a span of 11 bases. CDR1 and CDR2 (germline): SGHTA, FQGTGA. There are 15 residues in the CDR3. CDR3 protein: CASSLWANPSYEQYF. The DNA for the CDR3 is TGTGCCAGCAGCTTATGGGCCAACCCCTCCTACGAGCAGTACTTC. Drawing the rest from reference TRBV7-3 and TRBJ2-7, the complete variable domain is GAGVSQTPSNKVTEKGKYVELRCDPISGHTALYWYRQSLGQGPEFLIYFQGTGAADDSGLPNDRFFAVRPEGSVSTLKIQRTERGDSAVYLCASSLWANPSYEQYFGPGTRLTVT.

The count of this clone is one. This chain uses TRBV27 with TRBJ2-7; 8 bases are shared with TRBD1. Germline CDR1 MNHEY, CDR2 SMNVEV (reference sequence). V trimming: 5 bases; J trimming: 5 bases; junction bases outside the gene matches: 5. CDR3 length: 13 residues. The CDR3 region is CASSPPTGDEQYF. In nucleotides, the CDR3 is TGTGCCAGCAGTCCTCCGACAGGGGACGAGCAGTACTTC.

V gene TRBV28 combines with J gene TRBJ2-1, with D maybe TRBD1 (5 bases). Germline V lookup: CDR1 MDHEN, CDR2 SYDVKM. CDR3 size: 13 residues. V was pared by 6 bases and J by 7 bases, with 13 bases between. CDR3 in DNA: TGTGCCAGCAGCTCCCAGGGTGGGAATGAGCAGTTCTTC. Protein: CASSSQGGNEQFF.

The rearrangement joins TRBV6-2 or TRBV6-3 to TRBJ1-2; a weak D match, TRBD1 (5 bases). V was shortened by 6 bases and J by 3 bases, with 20 bases between the two germline ends. The CDR3 covers 16 residues. The germline gives CDR1 MNHEY, CDR2 SVGEGT. The DNA of the CDR3 is TGTGCCAGCAGCTCTGGGGCGGCAATTTTGGACTATGGCTACACCTTC. Its translation is CASSSGAAILDYGYTF.

CDR3 in amino acids: CASSQEVGLMAQYF. As DNA, the CDR3 is TGTGCCAGCAGCCAAGAAGTCGGACTCATGGCGCAGTATTTT. The chain uses TRBV4-2 and TRBJ2-3, with D possibly matching TRBD2 (5 bases). The CDR3 is 14 amino acids. Looked up from germline, CDR1 is LGHNA and CDR2 is YNFKEQ. Trimming took off 0 bases at V and 10 bases at J, with 14 bases between the two ends.

Written as DNA, the CDR3 is TGTGCCAGCAGCTTCGAACTTACCTACGAGCAGTACTTC. Its protein product is CASSFELTYEQYF. V is TRBV5-4 and J is TRBJ2-7; D not resolved. From germline, CDR1 is SGHNT and CDR2 YYREEE (reference sequence). The CDR3 covers 13 residues. Trimming took off 2 bases at V and 2 bases at J, with 8 bases between the two ends.

For the CDR3, the DNA is TGTGCCAGTACCCCCTGGTACAGCCATTTCGAAAAACTGTTTTTT. This codes for CASTPWYSHFEKLFF. The chain uses TRBV19 and TRBJ1-4, with unresolved D. V lost 7 bases and J 8 bases, leaving 20 bases between the germline ends. Germline V lookup: CDR1 LNHDA, CDR2 SQIVND (reference sequence). This CDR3 comprises 15 residues.

The chain links TRBV6-5 to TRBJ2-7; D is undetermined. Germline V gives CDR1 MNHEY, CDR2 SVGAGI. V was trimmed by 0 bases and J by 2 bases, leaving 11 bases between them. The CDR3 spans 15 residues. CDR3 coding DNA: TGTGCCAGCAGTTACTCGAACTCGCGGACCTACGAGCAGTACTTC. It yields the protein CASSYSNSRTYEQYF.

The chain recombines TRBV5-1 with TRBJ2-2; TRBD1 matches at 8 bases. V was pared by 4 bases and J by 6 bases, with 8 bases of the junction left unmatched. The length of the CDR3 is 15 residues. Germline-derived CDR1 and CDR2 are SGHRS and YFSETQ. CDR3 DNA sequence: TGCGCCAGCAGCGCCGGACAGGGCGGGGCCGGGGAGCTGTTTTTT. Its protein product is CASSAGQGGAGELFF.

The chain is built from TRBV10-2 and TRBJ2-2, with 7 bases lining up with TRBD2. CDR1 is WSHSY, CDR2 SAAADI, per germline. The trim removed 3 bases at V and 5 bases at J, leaving 6 bases unmatched. The CDR3 has 15 amino acids. DNA of the CDR3: TGCGCCAGCAGTGATGGCGGGAGAGGAACCGGGGAGCTGTTTTTT. Its translation: CASSDGGRGTGELFF.

The chain carries TRBV7-2 and TRBJ1-1; D is possibly TRBD1 (6 bases). The CDR3 extends over 13 amino acids. V lost 2 bases to trimming and J lost 8 bases, with 12 bases between them. In germline, CDR1 is SGHTA, CDR2 FQGNSA. The CDR3 coding sequence is TGTGCCAGCAGCTTAATGACAGGCCCCGAAGCTTTCTTT. Its protein is CASSLMTGPEAFF. Filled out from reference TRBV7-2 and TRBJ1-1, the complete variable domain reads GAGVSQSPSNKVTEKGKDVELRCDPISGHTALYWYRQSLGQGLEFLIYFQGNSAPDKSGLPSDRFSAERTGGSVSTLTIQRTQQEDSAVYLCASSLMTGPEAFFGQGTRLTVV.

This clone was seen a few times. The genes are TRBV29-1 and TRBJ1-3; D is uncertain. The CDR3 is made up of 18 amino acids. V was pared by 0 bases and J by 0 bases, with 18 bases between. From germline, CDR1 is SQVTM and CDR2 ANQGSEA. CDR3 residues: CSVEDLGGSPNSGNTIYF. The CDR3 DNA reads as TGCAGCGTTGAAGATCTTGGAGGGAGCCCCAACTCTGGAAACACCATATATTTT.

The chain joins TRBV28 to TRBJ2-2; no clear D gene. V lost 6 bases and J 4 bases, leaving 12 bases between the germline ends. There are 14 residues in the CDR3. Germline CDR1 reads MDHEN; CDR2 reads SYDVKM. The CDR3 reads CASRTMDGTGELFF. In DNA form, the CDR3 reads TGTGCCAGCAGAACCATGGACGGCACCGGGGAGCTGTTTTTT.

The CDR3 DNA follows: TGTGCCAGCAGCCAAGGCTTCGGACAGAACAATCAGCCCCAGCATTTT. This codes for CASSQGFGQNNQPQHF. This chain uses TRBV4-2 with TRBJ1-5, with D maybe TRBD1 (6 bases). V was cut by 1 base and J by 3 bases, with 13 bases left in between. Germline lookup yields CDR1 LGHNA and CDR2 YNFKEQ. This CDR3 contains 16 residues.

DNA for the CDR3: TGTGCCAGCAGCTTATTTTCTGGGGAGACCCAGTACTTC. Residues: CASSLFSGETQYF. V gene TRBV7-3 combines with J gene TRBJ2-5; D remains ambiguous. The ends were cut back, 2 bases at V and 5 bases at J, with 9 bases in the middle. This CDR3 has 13 residues. In germline, CDR1 is SGHTA, CDR2 FQGTGA.

The J gene is TRBJ1-2, the V gene TRBV11-2; 8 positions match TRBD1. There are 14 residues in the CDR3. The J segment lost 2 bases and the V segment lost 5 bases, leaving 4 bases of the junction unmatched. Germline V gene sequence: CDR1 SGHAT, CDR2 FQNNGV. CDR3 coding DNA: TGTGCCAGCAGCGGACAGGGAAAGAACTATGGCTACACCTTC. The encoded protein is CASSGQGKNYGYTF.

The chain links TRBV4-2 to TRBJ2-1; 12 bases fit TRBD2. V lost 1 base, J lost 9 bases, and 7 bases stayed unmatched. The CDR3 is 16 residues long. CDR1 and CDR2 (germline): LGHNA, YNFKEQ. In nucleotides, the CDR3 is TGTGCCAGCAGCCAAGGGCCTAGCGGGGGGGCTCGTGAGCAGTTCTTC. Encoded protein: CASSQGPSGGAREQFF.

The gene calls are TRBV7-9 and TRBJ2-5; D uncertain. Germline V gene lookup returns CDR1 SEHNR and CDR2 FQNEAQ (reference sequence). V was trimmed by 5 bases and J by 5 bases, leaving 6 bases between them. This CDR3 has 11 amino acids. CDR3 DNA sequence: TGTGCCAGCAGCCAAGGCGAGACCCAGTACTTC. This gives the protein CASSQGETQYF.

This chain joins TRBV10-2 and TRBJ2-4; 9 bases fit TRBD1. Trimming cost V 4 bases and J 8 bases; bases outside gene matches: 6. Germline V gene lookup returns CDR1 WSHSY and CDR2 SAAADI. CDR3 length: 14 residues. For the CDR3, the DNA is TGCGCCAGCAGTGTGGGGACAGGGATATACATTCAGTACTTC. This codes for CASSVGTGIYIQYF.

This chain connects TRBV4-3 to TRBJ1-5, with TRBD1 as a possible D gene (5 bases). V lost 0 bases, J lost 7 bases, and 16 bases lay in between. The CDR3 loop spans 16 amino acids. Germline CDR1 LGHNA, CDR2 YSLEER. The CDR3 is CASSQDVIRGDQPQHF. The DNA for the CDR3 is TGCGCCAGCAGCCAAGATGTTATAAGGGGTGACCAGCCCCAGCATTTT.

The V and J genes are TRBV2 and TRBJ1-1; TRBD1 is a possible D gene (5 bases). CDR1 SNHLY and CDR2 FYNNEI come from the germline V gene. The CDR3 is 13 residues long. Trimming pared 6 bases from V and 4 bases from J, leaving 12 bases between. The chain's CDR3 is CASSDGAGTEAFF. CDR3 DNA sequence: TGTGCCAGCAGCGACGGGGCGGGCACTGAAGCTTTCTTT.

The chain couples TRBV6-5 to TRBJ2-7, with TRBD1 as a possible D gene (5 bases). V was cut by 6 bases and J by 1 base, with 7 bases left in between. This CDR3 contains 12 residues. CDR1 is MNHEY, CDR2 SVGAGI, per germline. CDR3 sequence: CASRQVSYEQYF. In DNA, the CDR3 is TGTGCCAGCAGACAGGTATCCTACGAGCAGTACTTC.

The rearrangement uses TRBV5-1 and TRBJ2-7, with D possibly matching TRBD2 (5 bases). CDR1 SGHRS and CDR2 YFSETQ come from the germline V gene. The CDR3 extends over 13 amino acids. Trimming left V 0 bases short and J 4 bases short, with 8 bases between. DNA of the CDR3: TGCGCCAGCAGCTTGGCCGAGCGGTACGAGCAGTACTTC. This gives the protein CASSLAERYEQYF.

The chain has TRBV5-8 and TRBJ2-6; D call uncertain. This CDR3 is 15 amino acids long. V was shortened by 2 bases and J by 1 base, with 7 bases between the two germline ends. CDR1 SGHTS and CDR2 YDEGEE come from the germline V gene. For the CDR3, the DNA is TGTGCCAGCAGCTTCCAGGCTTCTGGGGCCAACGTCCTGACTTTC. Translation gives CASSFQASGANVLTF.

The chain carries TRBV7-6 and TRBJ1-5; tentative D call: TRBD1 (5 bases). In germline, CDR1 is SGHVS, CDR2 FNYEAQ. V was clipped by 5 bases and J by 7 bases, with 15 bases between them. The CDR3 runs 14 residues. The DNA of the CDR3 is TGTGCCAGCAGCCCTGCAGGGACTAACCAGCCCCAGCATTTT. It yields the protein CASSPAGTNQPQHF.

For this clone: Compared with germline, one end of the junction differs, possibly owing to a read error. The same CDR3 also results from other DNA sequences found in this sample. The rearrangement uses TRBV6-5 and TRBJ2-2; unclear D gene. Germline values: CDR1 MNHEY, CDR2 SVGAGI. This CDR3 comprises 15 residues. The CDR3 DNA reads as TGCGCCAGCAGTTACGATCCAAGGCGGACCGGGGAGCTGTTTTTT. Its translation: CASSYDPRRTGELFF.